This T cell receptor (beta chain) originates from a study of identifying expanded T cells in peripheral blood. Overall study findings and caveats: Clone count variance between roughly 2-week samples rose with total template count. Around 1.2 clones differed between technical replicates, versus approximately 16 and 20 over time.

Points on this clone: Antigen specificity is unknown.

Sequencing was performed with immunoSEQ multiplex PCR; in TCRdb, only in-frame clones are kept and a portion is missing. The profile shows about 85,000 clones, around 89% of them singletons. The CDR3 totals 16 residues. Germline CDR1 is MDHEN and CDR2 is SYDVKM. V was pared by 4 bases and J by 4 bases, with 4 bases of the junction left unmatched. During the collection period, no donor immune events like infections were recorded. The specimen sequenced was blood. This receptor was taken from a person aged 18 to 70 in good health. This chain joins TRBV28 and TRBJ2-1; 13 nucleotides line up with TRBD2. The CDR3 protein is CASSSAGLAGYNEQFF. CDR3 nucleotide sequence: TGTGCCAGCAGTTCGGCGGGACTAGCGGGATACAATGAGCAGTTCTTC.